This T cell receptor (beta chain) came from a study of T cells in tuberculosis. This CDR3 spans 13 amino acids. CDR1 and CDR2 (germline): KGHSH, LQKENI. The V segment lost 5 bases and the J segment 3 bases; nucleotides outside the gene matches: 3. TCRdb keeps only in-frame clones here, not all; method: immunoSEQ multiplex PCR. The sample yields over 25,000 clones, roughly 94% seen once. Time point reported: new active TB diagnosis, blood taken before or within 7 days of starting treatment. The material sequenced was PBMCs, taken at tuberculosis diagnosis. This TCR came from an adult with tuberculosis. The V and J genes are TRBV18 and TRBJ1-2; 7 nucleotides line up with TRBD1. This CDR3 reads CASSRGTDYGYTF. In nucleotides, the CDR3 is TGTGCCAGCTCAAGAGGGACAGACTATGGCTACACCTTC.